These 15 T cell receptor beta chains were all obtained from the same sample, sequenced in a study of shared clonotypes between healthy human individuals. Clones were read by immunoSEQ multiplex PCR, and TCRdb kept only the in-frame ones, dropping some. The table has around 1,900,000 clones, 80% to 95% seen once; the top ten hold around 1.7%. Cells designated naive CD8 were CD45RO-negative and were positively selected for CCR7, with terminally differentiated effector memory CD45RA+ cells excluded. Material: naive CD8+ T cells from PBMCs. The receptors were sampled from a young man in good health. Some clones in this sample may be carry-over from other donors' samples.

V and J are TRBV30 and TRBJ2-7; either TRBD1 or TRBD2 may supply D (5 bases each). V lost 1 base, J lost 4 bases, and 14 bases lay in between. The CDR3 consists of 14 residues. CDR1 is GTSNPN and CDR2 is SVGIG in the germline V gene (reference sequence). The CDR3 here is CAWSAPRGVYEQYF. DNA for the CDR3: TGTGCCTGGAGTGCCCCTCGGGGCGTATACGAGCAGTACTTC. The full variable domain, its missing parts supplied by reference TRBV30 and TRBJ2-7, is SQTIHQWPATLVQPVGSPLSLECTVEGTSNPNLYWYRQAAGRGLQLLFYSVGIGQISSEVPQNLSASRPQDRQFILSSKKLLLSDSGFYLCAWSAPRGVYEQYFGPGTRLTVT.

The genes are TRBV13 and TRBJ2-7, with unresolved D. CDR3 size: 14 residues. V lost 5 bases and J 5 bases, leaving 16 bases between the germline ends. Germline V lookup: CDR1 PRHDT, CDR2 FYEKMQ (reference sequence). The CDR3 is CASSPESRSNEQYF. CDR3 bases: TGTGCCAGCAGCCCCGAGTCGAGGAGCAACGAGCAGTACTTC.

This clone showed up just a few times. CDR3 nucleotide sequence: TGTGCCAGTAGTAAGGCGGCCTTGAACACTGAAGCTTTCTTT. Its protein is CASSKAALNTEAFF. This chain joins TRBV19 and TRBJ1-1; D remains unclear. The CDR3 consists of 14 residues. The germline V and J ends were trimmed by 4 bases and 0 bases, with 9 bases remaining between them. Looked up from germline, CDR1 is LNHDA and CDR2 is SQIVND (reference sequence).

The chain recombines TRBV2 with TRBJ2-3, with 7 nucleotides matching TRBD2. V was pared by 8 bases and J by 2 bases, with 10 bases of the junction left unmatched. The CDR3 covers 15 residues. Germline assignment: CDR1 SNHLY and CDR2 FYNNEI. CDR3 sequence: CASGRDYLNTDTQYF. CDR3 in DNA: TGTGCCAGCGGTCGGGACTACCTTAACACAGATACGCAGTATTTT.

The chain combines TRBV11-3 with TRBJ2-3, with 7 bases matching TRBD2. J lost 1 base, V lost 2 bases, and 6 bases had no gene match. This CDR3 comprises 16 residues. From germline, CDR1 is SGHNT and CDR2 YENEEA. The DNA for the CDR3 is TGTGCCAGCAGCTTACGGGCAGGGAGGGGCACAGATACGCAGTATTTT. This codes for CASSLRAGRGTDTQYF.

The chain joins TRBV27 to TRBJ1-1, with 8 bases identical to TRBD1. The CDR3 consists of 14 residues. The V segment lost 4 bases and the J segment 4 bases; nucleotides outside the gene matches: 5. Germline V gives CDR1 MNHEY, CDR2 SMNVEV (reference sequence). This CDR3 reads CASSSDRVGTEAFF. Here the CDR3 DNA reads TGTGCCAGCAGTTCGGACAGGGTAGGCACTGAAGCTTTCTTT.

This clone is a singleton in its sample. This sample includes further DNA sequences coding for the same CDR3. V usage is TRBV7-8 and J usage is TRBJ2-7; 7 nucleotides align to TRBD1. Germline-derived CDR1 and CDR2 are SGHVS and FQNEAQ. V shed 4 bases and J 3 bases; nucleotides not matched to a gene: 6. The CDR3 covers 14 residues. The CDR3 reads CASSSRDSGYEQYF. CDR3 coding DNA: TGTGCCAGCAGCTCCCGGGACAGTGGCTACGAGCAGTACTTC. Together with reference TRBV7-8 and TRBJ2-7, the CDR3 gives the full variable domain: GAGVSQSPRYKVAKRGQDVALRCDPISGHVSLFWYQQALGQGPEFLTYFQNEAQLDKSGLPSDRFFAERPEGSVSTLKIQRTQQEDSAVYLCASSSRDSGYEQYFGPGTRLTVT.

The rearrangement joins TRBV11-2 to TRBJ1-1, with D uncertain. V lost 2 bases and J 3 bases, leaving 7 bases between the germline ends. The CDR3 loop spans 13 amino acids. Germline V gene data show CDR1 as SGHAT and CDR2 as FQNNGV. In nucleotides, the CDR3 is TGTGCCAGCAGCTTATACGGGGACACTGAAGCTTTCTTT. Amino acids: CASSLYGDTEAFF.

This clone was found once. As DNA, the CDR3 is TGTGCCAGTAGTCTTTTCGGGGCCGAGGAGCTGTTTTTT. Amino acid sequence: CASSLFGAEELFF. This chain uses TRBV19 with TRBJ1-4; D could derive from TRBD1 or TRBD2 (5 bases each). The DNA matches TRBJ2-2 better at its end, which makes the J call doubtful. CDR1 and CDR2 (germline): LNHDA, SQIVND (reference sequence). This CDR3 has 13 amino acids.

The chain employs TRBV27 and TRBJ2-5; the D is unclear. This CDR3 comprises 13 residues. Germline CDR1 is MNHEY and CDR2 is SMNVEV (reference sequence). V lost 3 bases and J 1 base, leaving 6 bases between the germline ends. This CDR3 reads CASSFGSQETQYF. The CDR3 bases are TGTGCCAGCAGTTTTGGGTCCCAAGAGACCCAGTACTTC.

This rearrangement joins TRBV7-3 to TRBJ2-5; D is unresolved. The V gene's germline CDR1 is SGHTA and CDR2 FQGTGA. This CDR3 has 13 amino acids. Trimming took off 2 bases at V and 5 bases at J, with 9 bases between the two ends. The CDR3 DNA follows: TGTGCCAGCAGCTTATCGAGTAGGGAGACCCAGTACTTC. This translates into CASSLSSRETQYF.

The CDR3 DNA reads as TGTGCCAGCAGCTCCCAAAAAGGAGACTCCTACGAGCAGTACTTC. It translates to CASSSQKGDSYEQYF. This chain joins TRBV7-3 and TRBJ2-7, with D unresolved. This CDR3 contains 15 residues. The ends were cut back, 4 bases at V and 0 bases at J, with 13 bases in the middle. The V gene's germline CDR1 is SGHTA and CDR2 FQGTGA.

The chain carries TRBV5-4 and TRBJ2-1, with D unclear. CDR1 is SGHNT, CDR2 YYREEE, per germline (reference sequence). V was trimmed by 2 bases and J by 10 bases, leaving 16 bases between them. The CDR3 has 14 residues. This CDR3 is CASSFTVDAREQFF. The CDR3 DNA reads as TGTGCCAGCAGCTTTACCGTGGATGCTAGGGAGCAGTTCTTC.

The V call is TRBV19, the J call TRBJ2-2; tentative D call: TRBD1 (5 bases). V was pared by 5 bases and J by 7 bases, with 11 bases between. Germline-derived CDR1 and CDR2 are LNHDA and SQIVND (reference sequence). The CDR3 spans 13 residues. The CDR3 DNA sequence: TGTGCCAGTAGTGTTCTTAGGGGCGGGGAGCTGTTTTTT. This sequence encodes CASSVLRGGELFF.

The chain is built from TRBV13 and TRBJ1-2; D is uncertain. V was cut by 5 bases and J by 3 bases, with 10 bases left in between. Germline CDR1 PRHDT, CDR2 FYEKMQ (reference sequence). This CDR3 has 13 amino acids. CDR3 nucleotides: TGTGCCAGCAGCCCCCCCCGGGACTATGGCTACACCTTC. This gives the protein CASSPPRDYGYTF. Looking up the rest from reference TRBV13 and TRBJ1-2 gives the full variable domain: AAGVIQSPRHLIKEKRETATLKCYPIPRHDTVYWYQQGPGQDPQFLISFYEKMQSDKGSIPDRFSAQQFSDYHSELNMSSLELGDSALYFCASSPPRDYGYTFGSGTRLTVV.